The T cell receptor (beta chain) described here comes from a study of blood T cell repertoires in COVID-19. Germline loops: CDR1 SGHAT, CDR2 FQNNGV. This CDR3 spans 13 amino acids. The V and J ends lost 3 bases and 3 bases respectively, with 3 bases between them. In this sample, this clone turned up many times. TCRdb keeps only in-frame clones here, not all; method: immunoSEQ multiplex PCR. The sample holds some 96,000 clones, around four fifths seen once. The sequence was collected from a woman aged 70 to 79 with acute or convalescent COVID-19. The chain employs TRBV11-2 and TRBJ1-6; unclear D gene. Material for sequencing was peripheral blood. The CDR3 DNA sequence: TGTGCCAGCAGCTTCGGCTATAATTCACCCCTCCACTTT. It yields the protein CASSFGYNSPLHF.